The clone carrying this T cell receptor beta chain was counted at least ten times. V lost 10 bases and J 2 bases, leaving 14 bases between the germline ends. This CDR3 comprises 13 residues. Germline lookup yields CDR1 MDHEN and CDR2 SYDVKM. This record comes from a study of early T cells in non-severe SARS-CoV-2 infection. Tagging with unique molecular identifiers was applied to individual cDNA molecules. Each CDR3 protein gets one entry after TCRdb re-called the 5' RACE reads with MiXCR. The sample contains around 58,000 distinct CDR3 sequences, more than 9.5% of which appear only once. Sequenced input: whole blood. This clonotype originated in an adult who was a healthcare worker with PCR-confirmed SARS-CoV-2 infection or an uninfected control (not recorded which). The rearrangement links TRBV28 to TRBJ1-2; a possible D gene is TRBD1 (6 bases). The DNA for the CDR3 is TGTGCCACCTACAGGGACGCAAACTATGGCTACACCTTC. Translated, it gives CATYRDANYGYTF.